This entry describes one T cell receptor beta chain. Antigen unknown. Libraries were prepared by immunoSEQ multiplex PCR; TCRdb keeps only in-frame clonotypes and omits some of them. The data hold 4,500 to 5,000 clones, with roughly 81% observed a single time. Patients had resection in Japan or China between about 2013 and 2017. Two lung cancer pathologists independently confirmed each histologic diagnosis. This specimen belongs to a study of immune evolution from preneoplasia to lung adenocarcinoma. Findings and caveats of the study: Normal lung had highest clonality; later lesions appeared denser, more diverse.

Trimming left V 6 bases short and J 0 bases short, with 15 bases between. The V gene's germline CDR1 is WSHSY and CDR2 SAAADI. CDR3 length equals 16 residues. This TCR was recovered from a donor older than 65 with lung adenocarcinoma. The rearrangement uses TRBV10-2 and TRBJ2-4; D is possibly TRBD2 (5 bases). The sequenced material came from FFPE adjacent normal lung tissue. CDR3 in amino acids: CASSPRAELAKNIQYF. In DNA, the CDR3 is TGCGCCAGCAGCCCGAGGGCTGAGTTAGCCAAAAACATTCAGTACTTC.